These 30 T cell receptor beta chains were sequenced from one sample in a study of OX40 agonist ivuxolimab in advanced cancers. Library creation used the immunoSEQ multiplex PCR assay. TCRdb provides this immuneACCESS table in a form limited to in-frame rearrangements. Some clones are lacking; in checked studies, under half of them reflect an unresolved V gene, and why the rest are absent is not known. This sample gives 42,000 or so clones in total; around 86% of them show up just once. About 15% of the sample rests with the top ten. Sample: CD4+ or CD8+ T cells sorted from blood, taken in a trial of the OX40 agonist ivuxolimab. The source is an adult with an advanced solid tumor such as melanoma, head and neck, liver or kidney cancer.

The rearrangement links TRBV7-7 to TRBJ2-5; possible D gene TRBD1, 5 bases. Per the germline V gene, CDR1 is SSHAT and CDR2 is FNYEAQ (reference sequence). V gave up 2 bases and J gave up 4 bases, with 14 bases separating them. This CDR3 contains 15 residues. The CDR3 nucleotides read TGTGCCAGCAGCTTAAGGGGTGGGAAAAGAGAGACCCAGTACTTC. Translating it yields CASSLRGGKRETQYF.

The rearrangement joins TRBV11-2 to TRBJ2-7; D might be TRBD2 (6 bases). CDR1 and CDR2 from the germline V gene are SGHAT and FQNNGV. This CDR3 comprises 14 residues. Trimming cost V 0 bases and J 2 bases, with 8 bases left between them. CDR3 coding DNA: TGTGCCAGCAGCTTAGATTGGGGGGCCTACGAGCAGTACTTC. It translates to CASSLDWGAYEQYF.

Only one count was recorded for this clone. The chain combines TRBV4-3 with TRBJ2-1, with D perhaps matching TRBD1 or TRBD2 (5 bases each). The germline V gene has CDR1 LGHNA and CDR2 YSLEER. V was shortened by 4 bases and J by 0 bases, with 10 bases between the two germline ends. This CDR3 has 15 amino acids. This chain's CDR3 is CASSLGRSSYNEQFF. CDR3 coding DNA: TGCGCCAGCAGCCTGGGACGGAGCTCCTACAATGAGCAGTTCTTC.

V gene TRBV29-1 combines with J gene TRBJ2-1; no clear D. CDR1 and CDR2 (germline): SQVTM, ANQGSEA. Trimming took 3 bases from V and 1 from J, leaving 13 bases between them. The CDR3 sequence is 15 residues long. CDR3 nucleotide sequence: TGCAGCGTTGAGGGTGGGTTGGGGTCCTACAATGAGCAGTTCTTC. It encodes CSVEGGLGSYNEQFF.

The gene calls are TRBV4-1 and TRBJ1-4; D call uncertain. Trimming took 3 bases from V and 7 from J, leaving 9 bases between them. The CDR3 spans 13 residues. Germline lookup yields CDR1 MGHRA and CDR2 YSYEKL. CDR3 nucleotides: TGCGCCAGCAGCCACGAGGGAATTGAAAAACTGTTTTTT. It yields the protein CASSHEGIEKLFF.

The V and J genes are TRBV27 and TRBJ2-7; 8 bases are a match to TRBD1. CDR1 is MNHEY and CDR2 is SMNVEV in the germline V gene (reference sequence). V lost 7 bases to trimming and J lost 4 bases; unmatched junction nucleotides: 9. The CDR3 consists of 14 residues. In DNA, the CDR3 is TGTGCCAGCACTCCCGGACAGGGTCTGTACGAGCAGTACTTC. Residues: CASTPGQGLYEQYF.

The rearrangement links TRBV9 to TRBJ1-1; D ambiguous. V was pared by 0 bases and J by 1 base, with 4 bases between. Per germline, CDR1 SGDLS and CDR2 YYNGEE. This CDR3 is built from 13 residues. The DNA for the CDR3 is TGTGCCAGCAGCGTAGCAGGGAACACTGAAGCTTTCTTT. It encodes CASSVAGNTEAFF.

V is TRBV7-2 and J is TRBJ1-3; TRBD1 is a possible D gene (5 bases). V gave up 3 bases and J gave up 0 bases, with 9 bases separating them. This CDR3 comprises 15 residues. CDR1 and CDR2 from the germline V gene are SGHTA and FQGNSA. CDR3 amino acids: CASSLGPNSGNTIYF. As DNA, the CDR3 is TGTGCCAGCAGCTTGGGACCCAACTCTGGAAACACCATATATTTT.

This clone was seen only once. The chain recombines TRBV4-1 with TRBJ1-3; possibly TRBD1 for D (5 bases). Trimming took off 3 bases at V and 4 bases at J, with 13 bases between the two ends. Looked up from germline, CDR1 is MGHRA and CDR2 is YSYEKL. The CDR3 contains 15 residues. CDR3 loop: CASSQWDEGGNTIYF. The CDR3 DNA follows: TGCGCCAGCAGCCAGTGGGACGAAGGCGGAAACACCATATATTTT.

This clone showed up just a few times. V and J are TRBV21-1 and TRBJ1-5; the D call in the table, TRBD1, was not verified against the DNA. TRBV21-1 is given as a pseudogene. This CDR3 region has 15 residues. The CDR3 DNA reads TGTGCCAGCAGCCATGGACAGGTATGCAATCAGCCCCAGCATTTT. Amino acid sequence: CASSHGQVCNQPQHF.

The CDR3 is CASSPGTGGDRLPPYEQYV. In DNA, the CDR3 is TGTGCCAGCAGCCCGGGCACAGGGGGGGATCGGCTCCCCCCCTACGAGCAGTACGTC. V gene TRBV4-2 combines with J gene TRBJ2-7, with a weak D call TRBD1 (8 bases). The CDR3 sequence is 19 residues long. Germline loops: CDR1 LGHNA, CDR2 YNFKEQ. V dropped 4 bases and J dropped 2 bases, with 27 bases sitting between them.

This chain's CDR3 is CATGQGLNTGELFF. The CDR3 DNA sequence: TGTGCCACCGGACAGGGGTTGAACACCGGGGAGCTGTTTTTT. V is TRBV9 and J is TRBJ2-2; 9 bases map to TRBD1. CDR1 SGDLS and CDR2 YYNGEE come from the germline V gene. The CDR3 has 14 amino acids. J gave up 1 base and V 9 bases, and 4 bases lay outside the gene matches.

The CDR3 is CASSPIQGGPGEQYF. CDR3 nucleotide sequence: TGCGCCAGCAGCCCCATCCAGGGAGGGCCGGGGGAGCAGTACTTC. The chain joins TRBV4-3 to TRBJ2-7, with TRBD2 matching over 7 bases. The CDR3 runs to 15 residues. Germline CDR1 and CDR2: LGHNA and YSLEER. The trim removed 4 bases at V and 7 bases at J, leaving 13 bases unmatched.

The J gene is TRBJ1-5, the V gene TRBV7-8; weak D call: TRBD1 (5 bases). Trimming removed 5 bases from V and 2 bases from J, with 13 bases in between. There are 15 residues in the CDR3. Looked up from germline, CDR1 is SGHVS and CDR2 is FQNEAQ. The CDR3 loop reads CASSLRVGGNQPQHF. The DNA of the CDR3 is TGTGCCAGCAGCCTCCGGGTAGGGGGCAATCAGCCCCAGCATTTT.

The count of this clone is one. The genes are TRBV7-7 and TRBJ2-2; no reliable D call. Per the germline V gene, CDR1 is SSHAT and CDR2 is FNYEAQ (reference sequence). Trimming took 5 bases from V and 3 from J, leaving 7 bases between them. The CDR3 is 13 amino acids. Here the CDR3 DNA reads TGTGCCAGCAGCCCCGGACACACCGGGGAGCTGTTTTTT. Encoded protein: CASSPGHTGELFF.

This clone was counted a single time. This sequence joins TRBV5-1 and TRBJ2-1; TRBD2 agrees at 7 bases. V trimming: 7 bases; J trimming: 4 bases; junction bases outside the gene matches: 8. The CDR3 is made up of 14 amino acids. CDR1 and CDR2 from the germline V gene are SGHRS and YFSETQ. CDR3 sequence (DNA): TGCGCCAGCTCCTTTGGGGGGGGATACAATGAGCAGTTCTTC. Translated: CASSFGGGYNEQFF.

This chain joins TRBV7-9 and TRBJ1-2; 10 positions agree with TRBD1. CDR3 size: 14 residues. After removal of 5 bases from V and 5 bases from J, the junction contained 5 bases not matched to a gene. CDR1 is SEHNR, CDR2 FQNEAQ, per germline (reference sequence). The CDR3 spells CASSLGTGEYGYTF. The CDR3, as DNA: TGTGCCAGCAGCCTAGGGACAGGGGAATATGGCTACACCTTC.

V usage is TRBV2 and J usage is TRBJ2-7, with D uncertain. In germline, CDR1 is SNHLY, CDR2 FYNNEI. There are 13 residues in the CDR3. The germline V and J ends were trimmed by 6 bases and 3 bases, with 12 bases remaining between them. The CDR3 DNA reads as TGTGCCAGCAGGCCCAAAACTGACTACGAGCAGTACGTC. Amino acids: CASRPKTDYEQYV.

The chain employs TRBV6-5 and TRBJ1-2, with a weak D call TRBD1 (5 bases). Trimming removed 2 bases from V and 8 bases from J, with 21 bases in between. Germline V gene sequence: CDR1 MNHEY, CDR2 SVGAGI. CDR3 length: 16 residues. This chain's CDR3 is CASSYDSDRGWMGYTF. The CDR3 DNA is TGTGCCAGCAGTTACGATTCTGATAGGGGTTGGATGGGCTACACCTTC.

In its sample, this clone is medium-sized. This chain joins TRBV9 and TRBJ2-1, with 10 positions matching TRBD2. The CDR3 runs 15 residues. The trim removed 0 bases at V and 10 bases at J, leaving 7 bases unmatched. Per the germline V gene, CDR1 is SGDLS and CDR2 is YYNGEE. CDR3 DNA sequence: TGTGCCAGCAGCGTAGACAGCGGGGGGGCGGAGGAGCAGTTCTTC. It translates to CASSVDSGGAEEQFF.

The gene calls are TRBV6-5 and TRBJ1-1, with D uncertain. Deletions cut 8 bases from V and 0 bases from J, with 7 bases between. Germline CDR1 reads MNHEY; CDR2 reads SVGAGI. The CDR3 spans 12 residues. In DNA form, the CDR3 reads TGTGCCAGCCAGATCATGAACACTGAAGCTTTCTTT. Translated: CASQIMNTEAFF.

Only one count was recorded for this clone. The rearrangement joins TRBV5-4 to TRBJ2-7, with 11 bases matching TRBD1. V was pared by 4 bases and J by 2 bases, with 5 bases of the junction left unmatched. The CDR3 is 15 amino acids. Germline V gene sequence: CDR1 SGHNT, CDR2 YYREEE (reference sequence). The CDR3 loop reads CASSPRDRGAYEQYF. CDR3 nucleotides: TGTGCCAGCAGCCCCCGGGACAGGGGGGCCTACGAGCAGTACTTC.

The chain joins TRBV11-2 to TRBJ2-7; no definite D call. V shed 2 bases and J shed 1 base, with 6 bases lying between them. CDR3 length: 13 amino acids. Germline V lookup: CDR1 SGHAT, CDR2 FQNNGV. The CDR3 region has the DNA TGTGCCAGCAGCTTATCAAATTCCTACGAGCAGTACTTC. The encoded protein is CASSLSNSYEQYF.

The chain recombines TRBV2 with TRBJ1-2, with D possibly matching TRBD1 (6 bases). Germline V gives CDR1 SNHLY, CDR2 FYNNEI. V was shortened by 6 bases and J by 1 base, with 18 bases between the two germline ends. This CDR3 is 16 amino acids long. The CDR3 sequence: CASSDTRGTLNYGYTF. The CDR3 DNA is TGTGCCAGCAGCGATACTAGGGGGACACTTAACTATGGCTACACCTTC.

The rearrangement joins TRBV7-8 to TRBJ1-1; D is unresolved. This CDR3 is built from 15 residues. V lost 4 bases, J lost 2 bases, and 14 bases lay in between. Germline CDR1 and CDR2: SGHVS and FQNEAQ. Here the CDR3 reads CASSYLRNRNTEAFF. The CDR3, as DNA: TGTGCCAGCAGCTATTTACGGAACAGAAACACTGAAGCTTTCTTT.

V is TRBV6-5 and J is TRBJ1-1; 7 bases map to TRBD1. With V trimmed by 10 bases and J by 3 bases, 8 bases remained unmatched. The CDR3 consists of 13 residues. Germline V gene lookup returns CDR1 MNHEY and CDR2 SVGAGI. CDR3: CATMTGYYTEAFF. CDR3 DNA sequence: TGTGCCACAATGACAGGGTACTACACTGAAGCTTTCTTT.

The chain joins TRBV4-1 to TRBJ2-7, with 8 positions matching TRBD2. The J segment lost 3 bases and the V segment lost 0 bases, leaving 10 bases of the junction unmatched. This CDR3 contains 17 residues. CDR1 and CDR2 from the germline V gene are MGHRA and YSYEKL. The DNA of the CDR3 is TGCGCCAGCAGCCAAGATCCGGAAGCGGGGGATTACTACGAGCAGTACTTC. Its protein product is CASSQDPEAGDYYEQYF.

This chain uses TRBV28 with TRBJ2-2; the D is unclear. Germline V CDR1 and CDR2: MDHEN, SYDVKM. The CDR3 spans 15 residues. Trimming shortened V by 5 bases and J by 3 bases, and 13 bases separated the two germline ends. CDR3 DNA: TGTGCCAGCAGTCTTACCCTTGGCGACACCGGGGAGCTGTTTTTT. It yields the protein CASSLTLGDTGELFF.

This CDR3 reads CASKPGLWETQYF. The CDR3 bases are TGTGCCAGCAAACCGGGCTTATGGGAGACCCAGTACTTC. This chain connects TRBV27 to TRBJ2-5; D not certain. From germline, CDR1 is MNHEY and CDR2 SMNVEV (reference sequence). The CDR3 is 13 amino acids. The V end was cut by 7 bases, the J end by 5 bases, with 14 bases between.

This clone occurred a few times. The rearrangement links TRBV15 to TRBJ1-5; D is unclear. Trimming removed 6 bases at V and 0 bases at J, with 6 bases between. CDR3 size: 13 residues. Germline V lookup: CDR1 LNHNV, CDR2 YYDKDF (reference sequence). The CDR3 sequence: CATRLYSNQPQHF. In DNA form, the CDR3 reads TGTGCCACCAGGTTGTATAGCAATCAGCCCCAGCATTTT.